This T cell receptor (beta chain) is from a study of blood T cell repertoires in COVID-19. Study in general: Some COVID-19 samples were acute and others convalescent; all came from the United States, Italy and Spain. PBMCs, B-cell-depleted T cells, or T cells provided the cDNA or gDNA that made up the material.

The authors' processing: Estimation of nucleated cell counts was performed using reference gene primer amplification. TCRdb's copy holds only in-frame clones and misses some; the assay was immunoSEQ multiplex PCR. The DNA gave D and trimming, while V, J and clone size come from that table. The data hold some 250,000 clones, with 86% observed a single time. The length of the CDR3 is 19 residues. Germline-derived CDR1 and CDR2 are SGHAT and FQNNGV. The V and J ends lost 2 bases and 0 bases, in that order; junction bases with no gene match: 15. This clone has just a few counts. The receptor's source is a man in his thirties or forties with active or convalescent COVID-19. The material sequenced was peripheral blood. This rearrangement joins TRBV11-2 to TRBJ1-1, with TRBD1 matching 7 bases. The DNA of the CDR3 is TGTGCCAGCAGCTTATCATGGGGACAGCTAATCGTCATGAACACTGAAGCTTTCTTT. Protein: CASSLSWGQLIVMNTEAFF.